This TCR beta chain was documented in a study of tumor-infiltrating lymphocytes in primary liver carcinoma. Notes on the study in general: Tumor top-250-clone fractions significantly exceeded those of blood (p = 0.039).

The investigators made TCR beta cDNA from about 510 ng total RNA, using a constant-region primer. Modified slightly, ARM-PCR produced TCR beta libraries over three nested multiplex PCR rounds. The first two PCR rounds used TRBV1-TRBV30 forward primers with a C-beta reverse primer, roughly 10 cycles each. TCRdb processed the multiplex PCR reads anew with MiXCR; each CDR3 protein has one entry. The sample consists of roughly 32,000 distinct CDR3 sequences, around 71% of them appearing once. Scientists recovered RNA and DNA together from approximately 20-30 mg of unsorted bulk tissue. Researchers took samples from five separate regions of each tumor. This clonotype was observed at least ten times. The antigen remains unidentified. Deletions cut 7 bases from V and 2 bases from J, with 15 bases between. The germline V gene has CDR1 SGHAT and CDR2 FQNNGV. The CDR3 runs 15 residues.

The chain uses TRBV11-2 and TRBJ2-4; D uncertain. Sequenced: liver tumor tissue from sampling region 3. Subset reported: tumor region T3, left-lateral pole. This TCR was sampled from a woman in her twenties or thirties with primary liver carcinoma and hepatitis B virus infection. The CDR3 spells CASTTSAVSKNIQYF. The DNA for the CDR3 is TGTGCCAGCACCACTTCGGCGGTATCCAAAAACATTCAGTACTTC.